This T cell receptor beta chain comes out of a study of T cells in Graves' hyperthyroidism and ophthalmopathy (dated by TCRdb to about 2019). Some background on the complete study: Peripheral blood was collected at initial diagnosis, before any treatment. A discovery cohort of about a hundred patients, 43 with Graves' ophthalmopathy and 55 to 60 with stable Graves' hyperthyroidism, was used to find distinguishing TCR V-J signatures. Whether ophthalmopathy could be predicted prospectively was tested in an independent validation cohort made up of under 20 hyperthyroidism patients plus 17 patients who later progressed to ophthalmopathy. The 100 discovery patients were divided at random into training and test sets in a 7:3 ratio. Thyroid tissue and blood T-cell repertoires from six Graves' hyperthyroidism patients were also compared in the study. Following sampling, methimazole starting at 30 mg daily was given to hyperthyroidism patients, and high-dose intravenous methylprednisolone was given to ophthalmopathy patients. The paper reports TCR Vbeta CDR3 sequencing of approximately 140 peripheral blood samples: around 41 ophthalmopathy, over 70 hyperthyroidism and around 17 progressor patients.

In this sample, this clonotype turned up many times. The clone's antigen remains unknown. Base qualities are not recorded, but no much larger clone differs from it by a single base. V loses 2 bases, J loses 2 bases, and the germline ends lie 10 bases apart. The CDR3 spans 15 residues, from the cysteine through the phenylalanine. The retained sequence is limited to the CDR3, 45 bases, with the frame set at the first base. CDR1 and CDR2, looked up from the germline V gene, are SNHLY and FYNNEI. What the study reported, not specific to this receptor: Blood samples also contained most of the expanded thyroid clonotypes (frequency above 0.001), which suggests that blood repertoires may reflect thyroid immune responses. Sample size was not statistically predetermined, and investigators were not blinded to group allocation. In validation, the model predicted progression to ophthalmopathy a median of roughly 6.5 months before onset, with 70% to 71% sensitivity and 72.22% specificity. Ophthalmopathy was separated from stable hyperthyroidism by a 13 V-J signature model, with approximately 86% sensitivity and 81% to 82% specificity obtained in cross-validation and 80%/75% obtained in testing.

TCR beta CDR3 regions were amplified from RNA transcripts. The first round of RT-PCR for the TCR CDR3 was performed with the HTBI primer set and the Qiagen OneStep RT-PCR kit. Libraries were constructed in a second round of multiplex PCR, after which size selection and purification were performed. Paired-end sequencing of the libraries was performed with 100 bp reads on an Illumina HiSeq2000. The original pipeline was this. SOAPnuke was used to process the raw data, removing reads that contained adapters or uncalled bases, had a mean Phred below 15, or lacked an exact match to the constant primer or identifier. High-quality paired reads were merged using COPE v1.2.5, and each unique nucleotide sequence was defined as a clonotype. MiTCR v1.1 was used to align clonotypes to the IMGT TRBV, TRBD and TRBJ reference segments. Only V-J combinations with frequency above 0.0001, covering roughly 99% of repertoires, were analysed. A TCS score was defined as the ratio of F50 (clonal expansion) to E x V (chaos), with BLOSUM62-based TCRdist applied between CDR3 peptides within each V-J. Welch's t-statistics and random forest reduced roughly 500 V-J features to about 13, which were used in a naive Bayes classifier (R e1071). TCRdb itself trimmed the public reads at Q25 with fastp, ran MiXCR and retained productive beta chains. CDR3 protein duplicates are merged, each entry listing the most common genes and DNA. Clone size and V and J calls follow TCRdb, not the original study. Recorded for this sample are more than 350,000 distinct CDR3 sequences; about 14% of them occurred a single time. Around a fifth of the sample is in the top ten clones.

Ophthalmopathy patients had moderately to severely active disease, Clinical Activity Score of at least 3, NOSPECS grade of at least 4, and duration under 3 months. Exclusion was applied to patients with uncontrolled infections, other autoimmune diseases, pregnancy or lactation. Diagnoses were established on the basis of clinical symptoms, serum thyroxine and TRAb, thyroid ultrasound, and orbital computed tomography. PBMCs were separated from over 9 ml of fresh peripheral blood using Ficoll-Paque density gradient centrifugation. Total RNA was extracted with Trizol reagent, and quality was checked on an Agilent 2100 Bioanalyzer.

The sample comprised blood. This clonotype originated in a woman aged 25-40 years with Graves' ophthalmopathy. The rearranged segments are TRBV2 and TRBJ2-1; TRBD2 is possibly the D segment (6 matching bases). The CDR3 region has the sequence CASSEFSGAYNEQFF. The DNA reads as follows: TGTGCCAGCAGTGAATTCTCGGGGGCCTACAATGAGCAGTTCTTC.